These 29 T cell receptor beta chains came from one sample sequenced in a study of blood T cell repertoires in COVID-19. Repertoires were generated with immunoSEQ multiplex PCR, while TCRdb's copy carries only in-frame clones and drops some. Altogether 100,000 or so clones are present, around 81% being singletons, with the ten largest covering less than 45%. Sequenced input: peripheral blood. Every receptor here comes from a man aged 80 or over with acute or convalescent COVID-19.

This clone came up once. The chain is built from TRBV28 and TRBJ2-2; 8 positions agree with TRBD2. V was pared by 1 base and J by 6 bases, with 19 bases of the junction left unmatched. The CDR3 is 20 residues long. Looked up from germline, CDR1 is MDHEN and CDR2 is SYDVKM. CDR3 sequence reads: CASSLSVGAGSGRVPGELFF. CDR3 DNA sequence: TGTGCCAGCAGTTTATCCGTCGGAGCGGGGAGCGGGAGAGTACCCGGGGAGCTGTTTTTT. Based on the CDR3 plus reference TRBV28 and TRBJ2-2, the full variable domain is DVKVTQSSRYLVKRTGEKVFLECVQDMDHENMFWYRQDPGLGLRLIYFSYDVKMKEKGDIPEGYSVSREKKERFSLILESASTNQTSMYLCASSLSVGAGSGRVPGELFFGEGSRLTVL.

The chain recombines TRBV19 with TRBJ2-1, with 8 bases identical to TRBD1. Looked up from germline, CDR1 is LNHDA and CDR2 is SQIVND (reference sequence). Trimming removed 5 bases from V and 7 bases from J; junction bases left unmatched: 7. This CDR3 spans 14 amino acids. This chain's CDR3 is CASSRTGNRNEQFF. CDR3 nucleotide sequence: TGTGCCAGTAGTCGGACAGGGAATAGGAATGAGCAGTTCTTC.

This clone was observed a handful of times. The chain links TRBV11-3 to TRBJ2-2; D gene unclear. The CDR3 length is 12 residues. The germline V gene encodes CDR1 SGHNT and CDR2 YENEEA. V was pared by 5 bases and J by 8 bases, with 9 bases between. The DNA of the CDR3 is TGTGCCAGCAGCAACAGCAGGGGGGAGCTGTTTTTT. Protein sequence: CASSNSRGELFF.

This clone has a handful of counts. The chain uses TRBV10-3 and TRBJ2-1, with 8 bases lining up with TRBD1. V was pared by 2 bases and J by 6 bases, with 3 bases of the junction left unmatched. The CDR3 totals 14 residues. Germline lookup yields CDR1 ENHRY and CDR2 SYGVKD. DNA for the CDR3: TGTGCCATCAGTGAGGGCGACAGGGGCAATGAGCAGTTCTTC. Translated: CAISEGDRGNEQFF.

This chain's CDR3 is CASSPTGYNTEAFF. In DNA form, the CDR3 reads TGTGCCAGCAGCCCGACAGGGTACAACACTGAAGCTTTCTTT. The chain joins TRBV5-4 to TRBJ1-1; 7 nucleotides agree with TRBD1. The CDR3 runs 14 residues. CDR1 and CDR2 (germline): SGHNT, YYREEE (reference sequence). With 4 bases clipped from V and 2 bases from J, the junction kept 5 bases outside the gene matches.

This chain links TRBV11-2 with TRBJ2-6; D unclear. This CDR3 comprises 16 residues. CDR1 is SGHAT and CDR2 is FQNNGV in the germline V gene. V was shortened by 5 bases and J by 0 bases, with 11 bases between the two germline ends. For the CDR3, the DNA is TGTGCCAGCAGCCCCCCCGGTGTCTCTGGGGCCAACGTCCTGACTTTC. Translating gives CASSPPGVSGANVLTF.

J is TRBJ2-3 and V is TRBV28, with 8 bases matching TRBD2. Trimming cost V 6 bases and J 7 bases; bases outside gene matches: 9. Germline CDR1 and CDR2: MDHEN and SYDVKM. This CDR3 has 14 residues. CDR3 DNA sequence: TGTGCCAGCAGGACCAGCGGGAGTCGGTATACGCAGTATTTT. Amino acid sequence: CASRTSGSRYTQYF. The full variable domain, completed using reference TRBV28 and TRBJ2-3, is DVKVTQSSRYLVKRTGEKVFLECVQDMDHENMFWYRQDPGLGLRLIYFSYDVKMKEKGDIPEGYSVSREKKERFSLILESASTNQTSMYLCASRTSGSRYTQYFGPGTRLTVL.

V gene TRBV6-5 combines with J gene TRBJ1-1; 10 nucleotides align to TRBD1. V was clipped by 0 bases and J by 7 bases; unmatched bases: 5. Germline lookup yields CDR1 MNHEY and CDR2 SVGAGI. The CDR3 is 15 amino acids. CDR3 sequence (DNA): TGTGCCAGCAGTTACTCCGGGACAGGGGAGGGTGAAGCTTTCTTT. Translation gives CASSYSGTGEGEAFF.

The CDR3 reads CASSLRAQGTPQHF. In DNA form, the CDR3 reads TGTGCCAGCAGTTTAAGGGCACAGGGGACCCCCCAGCATTTT. The chain uses TRBV27 and TRBJ1-5; TRBD1 agrees at 7 bases. The CDR3 runs to 14 residues. The V and J ends lost 2 bases and 10 bases, in that order; junction bases with no gene match: 8. Germline V lookup: CDR1 MNHEY, CDR2 SMNVEV (reference sequence).

This clone is a singleton in its sample. The chain has TRBV7-8 and TRBJ2-1, with TRBD2 matching 12 bases. J was trimmed by 4 bases and V by 3 bases; bases with no gene match: 4. The CDR3 has 16 amino acids. Germline-derived CDR1 and CDR2 are SGHVS and FQNEAQ. The CDR3 nucleotides are TGTGCCAGCAGCTTTAGGACTAGCGGGATGTACAATGAGCAGTTCTTC. It is translated as CASSFRTSGMYNEQFF.

The chain has TRBV7-2 and TRBJ2-6, with 9 bases lining up with TRBD1. Germline V gene lookup returns CDR1 SGHTA and CDR2 FQGNSA. The V segment lost 1 base and the J segment 3 bases; nucleotides outside the gene matches: 10. This CDR3 comprises 19 residues. The CDR3 DNA reads TGTGCCAGCAGCTTAGTAGGACAGGGGCTAGGGGTTGGGGCCAACGTCCTGACTTTC. Translation gives CASSLVGQGLGVGANVLTF.

The CDR3 loop is CASRIPGQGTGNTIYF. CDR3 nucleotide sequence: TGTGCCAGTAGGATCCCGGGACAGGGCACTGGAAACACCATATATTTT. The chain couples TRBV19 to TRBJ1-3; 9 bases line up with TRBD1. CDR1 and CDR2 from the germline V gene are LNHDA and SQIVND (reference sequence). Losses at the gene ends were 6 bases for V and 2 bases for J; bases not matched to a gene: 8. This CDR3 has 16 residues.

This chain links TRBV2 with TRBJ2-1; TRBD1 matches at 8 bases. V lost 8 bases to trimming and J lost 5 bases; unmatched junction nucleotides: 8. Germline CDR1 reads SNHLY; CDR2 reads FYNNEI. This CDR3 is 14 amino acids long. The CDR3 loop is CASGRQGRDNEQFF. The DNA of the CDR3 is TGTGCCAGCGGAAGACAGGGGAGAGACAATGAGCAGTTCTTC.

This chain uses TRBV5-1 with TRBJ1-5; a weak D match, TRBD1 (5 bases). The CDR3 extends over 13 amino acids. V was pared by 0 bases and J by 6 bases, with 7 bases between. The germline V gene encodes CDR1 SGHRS and CDR2 YFSETQ. This chain's CDR3 is CASSLEGAQPQHF. In nucleotides, the CDR3 is TGCGCCAGCAGCTTGGAAGGGGCTCAGCCCCAGCATTTT.

The chain links TRBV19 to TRBJ2-2, with TRBD1 matching 7 bases. The CDR3 covers 15 residues. Germline V gene sequence: CDR1 LNHDA, CDR2 SQIVND (reference sequence). The junction had 7 bases not matched to a gene; V was cut back by 4 bases and J by 5 bases. CDR3 protein: CASSTRTGSTGELFF. In DNA, the CDR3 is TGTGCCAGTAGTACACGGACAGGAAGTACCGGGGAGCTGTTTTTT. The variable domain in full, with the rest retrieved from reference TRBV19 and TRBJ2-2, is DGGITQSPKYLFRKEGQNVTLSCEQNLNHDAMYWYRQDPGQGLRLIYYSQIVNDFQKGDIAEGYSVSREKKESFPLTVTSAQKNPTAFYLCASSTRTGSTGELFFGEGSRLTVL.

The chain links TRBV10-2 to TRBJ2-3; 9 bases are a match to TRBD2. The germline CDR1 and CDR2 sequences are WSHSY and SAAADI. V gave up 6 bases and J gave up 5 bases; unmatched junction bases: 6. The CDR3 contains 14 residues. In nucleotides, the CDR3 is TGCGCCAGCAGAGCCAGCGGGAGGCGAGATACGCAGTATTTT. It is translated as CASRASGRRDTQYF.

Only a few counts were recorded for this clone. The rearrangement uses TRBV7-2 and TRBJ2-1; unclear D gene. Per germline, CDR1 SGHTA and CDR2 FQGNSA. This CDR3 is 12 amino acids long. V was shortened by 1 base and J by 9 bases, with 7 bases between the two germline ends. The CDR3 DNA follows: TGTGCCAGCAGCTTAGGGCAAATTGAGCAGTTCTTC. Translated, it gives CASSLGQIEQFF. The full variable domain, in which reference TRBV7-2 and TRBJ2-1 provide the parts outside the CDR3, is GAGVSQSPSNKVTEKGKDVELRCDPISGHTALYWYRQSLGQGLEFLIYFQGNSAPDKSGLPSDRFSAERTGGSVSTLTIQRTQQEDSAVYLCASSLGQIEQFFGPGTRLTVL.

The chain carries TRBV3-1 (or the pseudogene TRBV3-2) and TRBJ2-1; TRBD2 is a possible D gene (5 bases). CDR1 and CDR2 from the germline V gene are LGHDT and YNNKEL (reference sequence). The CDR3 is made up of 15 amino acids. V dropped 2 bases and J dropped 9 bases, with 17 bases sitting between them. CDR3 nucleotides: TGTGCCAGCAGCCAATTCCTAGCCAGTGGGAGTGAGCAGTTCTTC. Its translation is CASSQFLASGSEQFF.

The chain has TRBV6-2 or TRBV6-3 and TRBJ2-7; D perhaps matches TRBD1 (6 bases). Germline CDR1 reads MNHEY; CDR2 reads SVGEGT. This CDR3 comprises 14 residues. V lost 2 bases and J lost 0, with 8 bases in between. The CDR3 here is CASSYGQPSYEQYF. DNA for the CDR3: TGTGCCAGCAGTTACGGACAGCCCTCCTACGAGCAGTACTTC.

The chain joins TRBV27 to TRBJ2-7; D might be TRBD1 (6 bases). CDR3 length: 13 residues. Trimming left V 7 bases short and J 0 bases short, with 10 bases between. Germline CDR1 is MNHEY and CDR2 is SMNVEV (reference sequence). CDR3 amino acids: CASMDSLSYEQYF. The DNA for the CDR3 is TGTGCCAGCATGGACAGCCTCTCCTACGAGCAGTACTTC.

This rearrangement joins TRBV18 to TRBJ1-6; 11 positions agree with TRBD1. Germline assignment: CDR1 KGHSH and CDR2 LQKENI. Unmatched junction bases numbered 12, after V lost 5 bases and J lost 9 bases. The length of the CDR3 is 17 residues. The CDR3 DNA is TGTGCCAGCTCATCTTCCGGGACAGGGGGAAGTAGTTCACCCCTCCACTTT. Its protein product is CASSSSGTGGSSSPLHF.

The J gene is TRBJ1-2, the V gene TRBV10-3; TRBD1 aligns across 7 bases. CDR3 length: 14 amino acids. With 6 bases clipped from V and 4 bases from J, the junction kept 8 bases outside the gene matches. Germline-derived CDR1 and CDR2 are ENHRY and SYGVKD. The CDR3 sequence is CAISARDSFYGYTF. The CDR3 coding sequence is TGTGCCATCAGCGCAAGGGACAGCTTCTATGGCTACACCTTC.

V gene TRBV5-1 combines with J gene TRBJ1-2; 10 nucleotides align to TRBD1. The CDR3 spans 16 residues. Trimming cost V 4 bases and J 3 bases; bases outside gene matches: 9. Germline V gene lookup returns CDR1 SGHRS and CDR2 YFSETQ. The CDR3 coding sequence is TGCGCCAGCAGCATCGCTCCCGGGACAGGGGACTATGGCTACACCTTC. It translates to CASSIAPGTGDYGYTF.

The table lists this clone with a count of one. The J gene is TRBJ2-1, the V gene TRBV29-1, with 10 bases lining up with TRBD1. Trimming cost V 5 bases and J 3 bases; bases outside gene matches: 10. Germline-derived CDR1 and CDR2 are SQVTM and ANQGSEA. The CDR3 has 16 amino acids. The CDR3 nucleotides read TGCAGCGTTCAGGGGGACAGGGGTGTCCTCTACAATGAGCAGTTCTTC. Its translation: CSVQGDRGVLYNEQFF.

The chain has TRBV3-1 (or the pseudogene TRBV3-2) and TRBJ2-7; 9 nucleotides align to TRBD1. The CDR3 runs to 16 residues. The germline V gene encodes CDR1 LGHDT and CDR2 YNNKEL (reference sequence). Trimming took 2 bases from V and 5 from J; bases not matched to a gene: 10. As DNA, the CDR3 is TGTGCCAGCAGCCAACTCCCAGGACAGGGGCAGAACGAGCAGTACTTC. It encodes CASSQLPGQGQNEQYF.

The chain employs TRBV19 and TRBJ2-4; D is ambiguous. The germline V and J ends were trimmed by 8 bases and 1 base, with 6 bases remaining between them. CDR1 and CDR2 from the germline V gene are LNHDA and SQIVND (reference sequence). This CDR3 is 12 amino acids long. The CDR3 loop is CASLRAKNIQYF. In DNA, the CDR3 is TGTGCCAGTTTGAGGGCCAAAAACATTCAGTACTTC.

The J gene is TRBJ1-3, the V gene TRBV29-1; perhaps TRBD1 as D (5 bases). Germline lookup yields CDR1 SQVTM and CDR2 ANQGSEA. This CDR3 comprises 12 residues. V was cut by 7 bases and J by 7 bases, with 14 bases left in between. Written as DNA, the CDR3 is TGCAGCGCCTCAGATGGGGCGAACACCATATATTTT. Amino acids: CSASDGANTIYF.

The chain is built from TRBV18 and TRBJ1-5, with a possible D match to TRBD1 (6 bases). This CDR3 has 14 residues. Trimming pared 4 bases from V and 6 bases from J, leaving 13 bases between. Germline V lookup: CDR1 KGHSH, CDR2 LQKENI. The CDR3 DNA sequence: TGTGCCAGCTCACTCCGGGACACTTTTCAGCCCCAGCATTTT. Translating gives CASSLRDTFQPQHF.

This chain joins TRBV7-8 and TRBJ1-6; TRBD1 matches at 9 bases. CDR1 is SGHVS, CDR2 FQNEAQ, per germline. This CDR3 has 17 amino acids. Trimming at V came to 1 base and at J to 6 bases, leaving 7 bases not matched to a gene. CDR3 DNA sequence: TGTGCCAGCAGCTTAGTGAACAGGGGGCTGTCTAATTCACCCCTCCACTTT. Translation gives CASSLVNRGLSNSPLHF.